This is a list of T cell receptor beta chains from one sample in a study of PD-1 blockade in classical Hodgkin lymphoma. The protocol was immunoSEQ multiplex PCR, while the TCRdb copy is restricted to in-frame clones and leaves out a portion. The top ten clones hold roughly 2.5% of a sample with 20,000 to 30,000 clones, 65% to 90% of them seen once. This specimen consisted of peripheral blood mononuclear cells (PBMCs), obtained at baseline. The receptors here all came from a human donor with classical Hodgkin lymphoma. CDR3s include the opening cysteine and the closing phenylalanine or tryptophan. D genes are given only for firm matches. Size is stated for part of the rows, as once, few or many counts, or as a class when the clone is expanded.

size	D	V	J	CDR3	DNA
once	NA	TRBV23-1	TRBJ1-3	CASSQSLSGSGNTIYF	TGCGCCAGCAGTCAATCTCTCTCAGGGTCTGGAAACACCATATATTTT
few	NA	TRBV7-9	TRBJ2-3	CASSLGGTDVTDTQYF	TGTGCCAGCAGCTTAGGCGGCACAGATGTCACAGATACGCAGTATTTT
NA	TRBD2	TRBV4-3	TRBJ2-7	CASSQGRGAYEQYF	TGCGCCAGCAGCCAAGGCCGGGGGGCCTACGAGCAGTACTTC
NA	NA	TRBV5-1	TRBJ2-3	CASSFTDTQYF	TGCGCCAGCAGCTTCACAGATACGCAGTATTTT
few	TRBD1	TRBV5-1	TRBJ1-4	CASSQEGQGATNEKLFF	TGCGCCAGCAGCCAGGAGGGACAGGGAGCAACTAATGAAAAACTGTTTTTT
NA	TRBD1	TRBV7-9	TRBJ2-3	CASSHRQGSTDTQYF	TGTGCCAGCAGCCATAGACAGGGTAGCACAGATACGCAGTATTTT
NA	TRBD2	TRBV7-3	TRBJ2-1	CASSLTATSGGGEQFF	TGTGCCAGCAGCCTAACCGCCACTAGCGGGGGTGGTGAGCAGTTCTTC
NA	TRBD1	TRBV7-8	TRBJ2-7	CASSFATGEGYEQYF	TGTGCCAGCAGCTTCGCGACAGGGGAAGGCTACGAGCAGTACTTC
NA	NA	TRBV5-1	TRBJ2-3	CASGQQGAPSDTQYF	TGCGCCAGCGGACAACAGGGTGCCCCGTCAGATACGCAGTATTTT
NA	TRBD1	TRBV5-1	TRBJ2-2	CASSTGQGNTGELFF	TGCGCCAGCAGCACGGGACAGGGCAACACCGGGGAGCTGTTTTTT
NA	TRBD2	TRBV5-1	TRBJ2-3	CASSLAKTSGESDTQYF	TGCGCCAGCAGCTTGGCCAAGACTAGCGGGGAGTCAGATACGCAGTATTTT
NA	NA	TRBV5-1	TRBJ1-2	CASSLSRANYGYTF	TGCGCCAGCAGCTTGTCCAGGGCCAACTATGGCTACACCTTC
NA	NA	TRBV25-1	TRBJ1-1	CASRPGSHTEAFF	TGTGCCAGCAGGCCAGGGAGTCACACTGAAGCTTTCTTT
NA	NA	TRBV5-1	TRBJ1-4	CASSLVGGTNEKLFF	TGCGCCAGCAGCTTGGTGGGGGGAACTAATGAAAAACTGTTTTTT
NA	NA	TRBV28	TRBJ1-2	CASSLRGTYGYTF	TGTGCCAGCAGTTTAAGGGGAACCTATGGCTACACCTTC
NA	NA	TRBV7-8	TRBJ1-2	CASSLGGGGYTF	TGTGCCAGCAGCTTAGGAGGGGGAGGCTACACCTTC
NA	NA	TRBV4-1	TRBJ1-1	CASSQNTEAFF	TGCGCCAGCAGTCAGAACACTGAAGCTTTCTTT
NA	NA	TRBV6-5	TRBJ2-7	CASRGRGYEQYF	TGTGCCAGCAGGGGCAGGGGATACGAGCAGTACTTC
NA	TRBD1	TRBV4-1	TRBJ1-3	CASSLGKDRGITNTIYF	TGCGCCAGCAGCCTTGGAAAGGACAGGGGGATTACAAACACCATATATTTT
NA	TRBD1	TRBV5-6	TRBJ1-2	CASSKDRAHYGYTF	TGTGCCAGCAGCAAGGACAGGGCCCACTATGGCTACACCTTC
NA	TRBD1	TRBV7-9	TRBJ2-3	CASSHWTGGADTQYF	TGTGCCAGCAGCCATTGGACAGGGGGCGCAGATACGCAGTATTTT
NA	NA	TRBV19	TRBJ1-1	CASSIRVKSSYTEAFF	TGTGCCAGTAGTATCAGGGTTAAAAGTTCGTACACTGAAGCTTTCTTT
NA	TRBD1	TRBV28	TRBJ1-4	CASSIPGQGNEKLFF	TGTGCCAGCAGCATACCGGGACAGGGTAATGAAAAACTGTTTTTT
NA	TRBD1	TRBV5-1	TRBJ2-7	CASSPRQGDYEQYF	TGCGCCAGCAGCCCCAGACAGGGGGATTACGAGCAGTACTTC
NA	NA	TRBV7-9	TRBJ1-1	CASSAMGGLRLAFF	TGTGCCAGCAGCGCGATGGGGGGTTTGCGCTTAGCTTTCTTT
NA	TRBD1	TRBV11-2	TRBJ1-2	CASSPDRGHGYTF	TGTGCCAGCAGCCCCGACAGGGGGCATGGCTACACCTTC
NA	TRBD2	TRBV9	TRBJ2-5	CASSLAGGPSEGSQYF	TGTGCCAGCAGCTTGGCGGGGGGGCCTTCGGAAGGGTCCCAGTACTTC
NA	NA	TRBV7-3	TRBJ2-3	CASSLIGGGQATDTQYF	TGTGCCAGCAGCTTAATTGGCGGGGGACAGGCAACAGATACGCAGTATTTT
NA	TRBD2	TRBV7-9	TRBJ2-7	CASSHRLAPYEQYF	TGTGCCAGCAGCCACCGACTAGCGCCCTACGAGCAGTACTTC
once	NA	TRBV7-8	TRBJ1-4	CASSLDQGGDEKLFF	TGTGCCAGCAGCTTAGATCAGGGAGGGGATGAAAAACTGTTTTTT
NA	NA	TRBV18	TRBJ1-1	CASSPSGVAEAFF	TGTGCCAGCTCACCATCCGGGGTCGCTGAAGCTTTCTTT
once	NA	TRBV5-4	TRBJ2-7	CASSHQGPSSYEQYF	TGTGCCAGCAGCCATCAGGGTCCCAGCTCCTACGAGCAGTACTTC
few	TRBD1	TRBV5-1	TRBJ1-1	CASSPGGVGTEAFF	TGCGCCAGCAGCCCAGGGGGTGTGGGCACTGAAGCTTTCTTT
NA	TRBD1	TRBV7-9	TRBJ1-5	CASSLDRGDGPQHF	TGTGCCAGCAGCTTAGACAGGGGAGACGGGCCCCAGCATTTT
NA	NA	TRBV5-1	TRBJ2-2	CASRPQGNTGELFF	TGCGCCAGCAGACCGCAGGGCAACACCGGGGAGCTGTTTTTT
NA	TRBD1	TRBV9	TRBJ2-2	CASSVGRTGVAGELFF	TGTGCCAGCAGCGTAGGGAGGACAGGGGTCGCCGGGGAGCTGTTTTTT
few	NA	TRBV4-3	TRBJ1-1	CASSTNQGMNTEAFF	TGCGCCAGCAGCACGAACCAGGGAATGAACACTGAAGCTTTCTTT
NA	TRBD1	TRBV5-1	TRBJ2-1	CASSRTTGASYNEQFF	TGCGCCAGCAGCCGGACCACAGGGGCCTCCTACAATGAGCAGTTCTTC
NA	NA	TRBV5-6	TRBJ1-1	CASSLVSAVAFF	TGTGCCAGCAGCTTGGTATCGGCGGTAGCTTTCTTT
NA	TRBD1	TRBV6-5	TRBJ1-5	CASSGQGAVEQPQHF	TGTGCCAGCAGTGGACAGGGGGCAGTTGAGCAGCCCCAGCATTTT
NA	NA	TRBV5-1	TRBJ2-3	CASNRGGIGDTQYF	TGCGCCAGCAACAGAGGAGGTATCGGAGATACGCAGTATTTT
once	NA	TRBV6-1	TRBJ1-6	CASSEAPSLANSPLHF	TGTGCCAGCAGTGAAGCACCCAGCCTCGCTAATTCACCCCTCCACTTT
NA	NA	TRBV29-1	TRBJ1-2	CSSPTPRDGYTF	TGCAGCAGCCCGACCCCCAGGGATGGCTACACCTTC
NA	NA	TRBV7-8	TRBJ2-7	CASSLGRGYEQYF	TGTGCCAGCAGTCTCGGTCGGGGCTACGAGCAGTACTTC
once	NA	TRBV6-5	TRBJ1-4	CASRKTAVGEKLFF	TGTGCCAGCAGAAAGACAGCCGTGGGGGAAAAACTGTTTTTT
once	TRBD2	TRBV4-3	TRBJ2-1	CASSHAPLAGGRNEQFF	TGCGCCAGCAGCCATGCCCCACTAGCGGGGGGCAGGAATGAGCAGTTCTTC
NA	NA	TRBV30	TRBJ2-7	CAWSARNDEQYF	TGTGCCTGGAGTGCCAGGAACGACGAGCAGTACTTC